This T cell receptor beta chain was sequenced for a study of graft-versus-host responses after intestinal transplantation. General study results and limits: Detection of GvH clones occurred in recipient marrow, and some had their first appearance in ileum or blood.

The CDR3 totals 14 residues. Germline V lookup: CDR1 SGHNT, CDR2 YYREEE (reference sequence). The V and J ends lost 4 bases and 2 bases, in that order; junction bases with no gene match: 2. As concerns this clone: Its matching antigen is unknown.

The table came from immunoSEQ multiplex PCR; TCRdb's copy has only in-frame clones and leaves some out. The sample consists of about 94,000 clones, around 90% of them appearing once. This sequence originates from a human donor who received an intestinal transplant. Sequences were derived from unstimulated CD8+ T cells sorted from spleen or lymph node cells, sampled before intestinal transplant. V and J are TRBV5-4 and TRBJ2-7; 11 bases fit TRBD1. The CDR3: CASSPGQGAYEQYF. For the CDR3, the DNA is TGTGCCAGCAGCCCGGGACAGGGGGCCTACGAGCAGTACTTC.